The next 24 T cell receptor beta chains were all read from a single sample in a study of blood T cell repertoires in COVID-19 (dated by TCRdb to between 2020 and 2021). Receptors were amplified or captured by the immunoSEQ multiplex PCR assay. The clones in this table, taken by TCRdb from immuneACCESS, are in-frame only. Not every clone is retained; where verified, under half of the shortfall comes from an unresolved V gene, and the cause of the rest is unknown. For this sample there are around 45,000 clones; roughly 71% appear just once. The ten largest clones capture approximately 6.2% of the sample. Sequenced sample: peripheral blood. The receptors stem from an elderly man with acute or convalescent COVID-19.

The rearrangement links TRBV5-6 to TRBJ2-3; 8 bases agree with TRBD2. The CDR3 consists of 16 residues. Germline V gene lookup returns CDR1 SGHDT and CDR2 YYEEEE. The ends lost 0 bases at V and 1 base at J; junction bases unmatched: 4. Written as DNA, the CDR3 is TGTGCCAGCAGCTTGGACGGGAGGGCCCGCACAGATACGCAGTATTTT. Residues: CASSLDGRARTDTQYF.

The chain couples TRBV13 to TRBJ1-2, with 8 bases matching TRBD1. V trimming: 8 bases; J trimming: 5 bases; junction bases outside the gene matches: 10. This CDR3 region has 14 residues. Germline V lookup: CDR1 PRHDT, CDR2 FYEKMQ (reference sequence). The CDR3 coding sequence is TGTGCCAGCGGTGACAGGGGCGGAAGGTATGGCTACACCTTC. It codes for CASGDRGGRYGYTF. The full variable domain, completed using reference TRBV13 and TRBJ1-2, is AAGVIQSPRHLIKEKRETATLKCYPIPRHDTVYWYQQGPGQDPQFLISFYEKMQSDKGSIPDRFSAQQFSDYHSELNMSSLELGDSALYFCASGDRGGRYGYTFGSGTRLTVV.

V and J are TRBV4-1 and TRBJ1-6, with TRBD1 as a possible D gene (6 bases). The CDR3 is made up of 16 amino acids. Germline V gives CDR1 MGHRA, CDR2 YSYEKL. Trimming shortened V by 4 bases and J by 5 bases, and 15 bases separated the two germline ends. CDR3 nucleotides: TGCGCCAGCAGCCGTACACAGGGTTCGAATAATTCACCCCTCCACTTT. This gives the protein CASSRTQGSNNSPLHF.

The J gene is TRBJ2-7, the V gene TRBV28; 7 nucleotides line up with TRBD1. The length of the CDR3 is 15 residues. V was clipped by 6 bases and J by 2 bases; unmatched bases: 10. Looked up from germline, CDR1 is MDHEN and CDR2 is SYDVKM. This CDR3 is CASSQGGGQPYEQYF. In DNA form, the CDR3 reads TGTGCCAGCAGCCAGGGTGGGGGACAGCCCTACGAGCAGTACTTC.

The chain joins TRBV21-1 to TRBJ1-2; TRBD1 is taken as the D call from the table, unchecked against the DNA. TRBV21-1 is a known pseudogene. The CDR3 runs to 16 residues. CDR3 loop: CASSKGGQGLLYGYTF. CDR3 DNA: TGTGCCAGCAGCAAAGGAGGACAGGGCTTACTCTATGGCTACACCTTC.

CDR3 sequence (DNA): TGTGCCAGCTCACCAAATCGGGACAGGGGGAACATTCAGTACTTC. Translation gives CASSPNRDRGNIQYF. The chain has TRBV18 and TRBJ2-4, with 11 bases identical to TRBD1. Germline CDR1 is KGHSH and CDR2 is LQKENI. The V gene end was trimmed by 2 bases and the J gene end by 7 bases; junction bases not matched to a gene: 4. The CDR3 consists of 15 residues.

A single count supports this clone. V usage is TRBV10-3 and J usage is TRBJ2-2, with 8 bases that match TRBD2. V lost 5 bases to trimming and J lost 6 bases; unmatched junction nucleotides: 2. CDR3 length: 13 amino acids. Germline loops: CDR1 ENHRY, CDR2 SYGVKD. The CDR3 DNA is TGTGCCATCAGTACGGGAGGGCCCGGGGAGCTGTTTTTT. This encodes CAISTGGPGELFF.

The CDR3 DNA reads as TGTGCCTGGAGTGCCGGACAGGGACAAGAGACCCAGTACTTC. Its translation is CAWSAGQGQETQYF. The gene calls are TRBV30 and TRBJ2-5; the match to TRBD1 covers 8 bases. Looked up from germline, CDR1 is GTSNPN and CDR2 is SVGIG (reference sequence). The CDR3 is made up of 14 amino acids. With V trimmed by 1 base and J by 2 bases, 3 bases remained unmatched.

The rearrangement joins TRBV2 to TRBJ1-2, with 8 bases identical to TRBD1. Germline trimming cut 6 bases from V and 2 bases from J; bases unmatched to any gene: 8. The CDR3 contains 15 residues. Per germline, CDR1 SNHLY and CDR2 FYNNEI. The chain's CDR3 is CASSPGTGLNYGYTF. CDR3 nucleotides: TGTGCCAGCAGCCCCGGGACAGGATTAAACTATGGCTACACCTTC. Using reference TRBV2 and TRBJ1-2 for the parts outside the CDR3, the full variable domain is EPEVTQTPSHQVTQMGQEVILRCVPISNHLYFYWYRQILGQKVEFLVSFYNNEISEKSEIFDDQFSVERPDGSNFTLKIRSTKLEDSAMYFCASSPGTGLNYGYTFGSGTRLTVV.

This chain links TRBV6-5 with TRBJ2-1; 14 bases are shared with TRBD2. The V and J ends lost 6 bases and 10 bases, in that order; junction bases with no gene match: 8. Germline CDR1 is MNHEY and CDR2 is SVGAGI. The CDR3 length is 15 residues. CDR3 in DNA: TGTGCCAGCAGCCGCGGGACTAGCGGGAGAGAGGAGCAGTTCTTC. It translates to CASSRGTSGREEQFF.

This clone showed up just a few times. This chain joins TRBV7-2 and TRBJ1-5, with a weak D call TRBD1 (5 bases). The CDR3 is 16 residues long. Per the germline V gene, CDR1 is SGHTA and CDR2 is FQGNSA. V was cut by 1 base and J by 4 bases, with 14 bases left in between. The CDR3: CASSLEQDLGNQPQHF. CDR3 bases: TGTGCCAGCAGCTTAGAACAGGATCTAGGAAATCAGCCCCAGCATTTT.

This clone was counted once. The chain uses TRBV9 and TRBJ1-1; D not resolved. CDR1 and CDR2 from the germline V gene are SGDLS and YYNGEE. The ends were cut back, 1 base at V and 5 bases at J, with 9 bases in the middle. This CDR3 contains 13 residues. The CDR3 sequence is CASSVSGRTEAFF. In nucleotides, the CDR3 is TGTGCCAGCAGCGTATCGGGGAGGACTGAAGCTTTCTTT.

This clone was recorded once. The junction does not match germline at one end; this may be a read error. The gene calls are TRBV12-5 and TRBJ1-1; D is uncertain. From germline, CDR1 is LGHNT and CDR2 FRNRAP. This CDR3 contains 12 residues. The CDR3 sequence: CGRGRLNTEAFF. For the CDR3, the DNA is TGCGGGAGAGGGCGGTTGAACACTGAAGCTTTCTTT.

This clone turned up a few times. The rearrangement joins TRBV6-4 to TRBJ1-6; TRBD1 aligns across 10 bases. J gave up 7 bases and V 8 bases, and 5 bases lay outside the gene matches. This CDR3 is built from 14 residues. Germline V gene lookup returns CDR1 MRHNA and CDR2 SNTAGT. CDR3 sequence: CASRPDRGNSPLHF. The CDR3 nucleotides are TGTGCCAGCCGTCCGGACAGGGGGAATTCACCCCTCCACTTT.

The chain recombines TRBV19 with TRBJ2-1; 13 nucleotides line up with TRBD2. Germline-derived CDR1 and CDR2 are LNHDA and SQIVND (reference sequence). The CDR3 is 18 residues long. V was clipped by 6 bases and J by 0 bases; unmatched bases: 8. CDR3: CASSLTGLAGSSYNEQFF. The CDR3 DNA sequence: TGTGCCAGTAGCCTGACGGGACTAGCGGGAAGCTCCTACAATGAGCAGTTCTTC.

The rearrangement links TRBV12-3 or TRBV12-4 to TRBJ1-1; tentatively, D is TRBD1 (5 bases). The CDR3 is made up of 13 amino acids. Trimming cost V 5 bases and J 6 bases, with 13 bases left between them. CDR3 nucleotides: TGTGCCAGCAGTCAGACGCCGGGGGCTGAAGCTTTCTTT. Its translation: CASSQTPGAEAFF.

The CDR3 bases are TGTGCCAGCACCGAAACAGGGGGCAAGGCCCCCGGGGAGCTGTTTTTT. Its protein is CASTETGGKAPGELFF. The chain joins TRBV5-6 to TRBJ2-2, with 9 bases identical to TRBD1. This CDR3 comprises 16 residues. CDR1 and CDR2 (germline): SGHDT, YYEEEE. With 6 bases clipped from V and 6 bases from J, the junction kept 12 bases outside the gene matches.

The chain is built from TRBV19 and TRBJ2-3; 8 nucleotides match TRBD2. Looked up from germline, CDR1 is LNHDA and CDR2 is SQIVND (reference sequence). The V and J ends lost 5 bases and 5 bases, in that order; junction bases with no gene match: 18. The CDR3 totals 18 residues. As DNA, the CDR3 is TGTGCCAGTAGTGGATCCGGGACTAGGGACTTTCTTGGAGATACGCAGTATTTT. It translates to CASSGSGTRDFLGDTQYF.

This chain connects TRBV18 to TRBJ1-6; 10 nucleotides align to TRBD1. CDR3 length equals 17 residues. The germline CDR1 and CDR2 sequences are KGHSH and LQKENI. V dropped 3 bases and J dropped 8; count of bases not matched to a gene: 10. CDR3 sequence (DNA): TGTGCCAGCTCACCTAAGCTGCCCGGGACAGGGGATTCACCCCTCCACTTT. Encoded protein: CASSPKLPGTGDSPLHF. The full variable domain, in which reference TRBV18 and TRBJ1-6 provide the parts outside the CDR3, is NAGVMQNPRHLVRRRGQEARLRCSPMKGHSHVYWYRQLPEEGLKFMVYLQKENIIDESGMPKERFSAEFPKEGPSILRIQQVVRGDSAAYFCASSPKLPGTGDSPLHFGNGTRLTVT.

The chain couples TRBV10-1 to TRBJ2-2; 9 bases line up with TRBD1. CDR1 WNHNN and CDR2 SYGVQD come from the germline V gene (reference sequence). The CDR3 sequence is 14 residues long. The trim removed 8 bases at V and 3 bases at J, leaving 4 bases unmatched. In DNA form, the CDR3 reads TGCGCCAGCGGCCGGACAGGGGACACCGGGGAGCTGTTTTTT. Translating it yields CASGRTGDTGELFF.

The chain has TRBV30 and TRBJ2-3; 7 bases fit TRBD2. The V segment lost 0 bases and the J segment 4 bases; nucleotides outside the gene matches: 7. The CDR3 is 15 amino acids. Germline V gene lookup returns CDR1 GTSNPN and CDR2 SVGIG (reference sequence). CDR3 nucleotide sequence: TGTGCCTGGAGTGTACGACGGGGAGGGGCAGATACGCAGTATTTT. As protein: CAWSVRRGGADTQYF.

The chain uses TRBV29-1 and TRBJ1-2; 8 nucleotides align to TRBD1. This CDR3 has 13 amino acids. J was trimmed by 7 bases and V by 2 bases; bases with no gene match: 6. Germline assignment: CDR1 SQVTM and CDR2 ANQGSEA. As DNA, the CDR3 is TGCAGCGTTGAATTTCAGGGGGCGCGTGGCTACACCTTC. Translating it yields CSVEFQGARGYTF.

In regard to this clone: Other DNA sequences in the same sample also yield this CDR3. The J gene is TRBJ1-1, the V gene TRBV7-8, with TRBD1 matching over 7 bases. Germline V gene sequence: CDR1 SGHVS, CDR2 FQNEAQ. J lost 5 bases, V lost 1 base, and 4 bases had no gene match. This CDR3 is 14 amino acids long. Here the CDR3 DNA reads TGTGCCAGCAGCTTAGAGGGGGCGGGGACTGAAGCTTTCTTT. This encodes CASSLEGAGTEAFF.

The rearrangement uses TRBV11-3 and TRBJ1-3, with 10 bases that match TRBD1. CDR3 length: 16 residues. Trimming took 2 bases from V and 3 from J; bases not matched to a gene: 4. Germline V CDR1 and CDR2: SGHNT, YENEEA. This CDR3 is CASSLSTGGSGNTIYF. For the CDR3, the DNA is TGTGCCAGCAGCTTATCGACAGGGGGCAGTGGAAACACCATATATTTT.